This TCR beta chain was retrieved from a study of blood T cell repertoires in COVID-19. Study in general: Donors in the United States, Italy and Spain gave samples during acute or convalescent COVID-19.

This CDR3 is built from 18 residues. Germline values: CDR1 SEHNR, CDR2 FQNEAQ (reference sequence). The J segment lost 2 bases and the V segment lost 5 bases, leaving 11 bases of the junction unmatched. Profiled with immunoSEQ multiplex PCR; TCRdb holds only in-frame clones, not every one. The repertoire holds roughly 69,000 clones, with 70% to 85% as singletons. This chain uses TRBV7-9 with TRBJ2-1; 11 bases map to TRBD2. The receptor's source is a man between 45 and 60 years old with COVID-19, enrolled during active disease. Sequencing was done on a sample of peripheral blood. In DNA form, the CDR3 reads TGTGCCAGCAGCGGAGGGCCTAGCGGGGGGACGACCTACAATGAGCAGTTCTTC. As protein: CASSGGPSGGTTYNEQFF. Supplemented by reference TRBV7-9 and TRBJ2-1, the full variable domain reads DTGVSQNPRHKITKRGQNVTFRCDPISEHNRLYWYRQTLGQGPEFLTYFQNEAQLEKSRLLSDRFSAERPKGSFSTLEIQRTEQGDSAMYLCASSGGPSGGTTYNEQFFGPGTRLTVL.